The next 21 T cell receptor beta chains were all read from a single sample in a study of T cell repertoires in cytomegalovirus infection. From the reads, TCRdb called clonotypes with MiXCR, one entry per CDR3 protein. The sample shows 230,000 or so distinct CDR3 sequences, about 39% of them seen only once. These receptors' targets are unknown. Sequenced material: CD8+ T cells from cultured PBMCs, taken from culture after CMV antigen stimulation. The receptors come from a human donor in good health (CMV status not recorded). Some clones in this sample may be carry-over from other donors' samples.

The rearrangement uses TRBV20-1 and TRBJ2-7; D remains unclear. This CDR3 region has 14 residues. V lost 0 bases and J lost 2, with 11 bases in between. Germline V gene data show CDR1 as DFQATT and CDR2 as SNEGSKA (reference sequence). CDR3 bases: TGCAGTGCTAGAGATTGGAGTGAAACCTACGAGCAGTACTTC. Residues: CSARDWSETYEQYF.

This clonotype appeared a few times. The V call is TRBV7-8, the J call TRBJ2-6; TRBD1 aligns across 8 bases. The CDR3 loop spans 15 amino acids. The V gene's germline CDR1 is SGHVS and CDR2 FQNEAQ. J was trimmed by 4 bases and V by 7 bases; bases with no gene match: 6. The chain's CDR3 is CASNPRGQGANVLTF. The CDR3, as DNA: TGTGCCAGCAACCCCAGGGGGCAAGGGGCCAACGTCCTGACTTTC.

The genes are TRBV11-3 and TRBJ1-2; 8 bases are a match to TRBD1. The CDR3 length is 13 residues. Germline V lookup: CDR1 SGHNT, CDR2 YENEEA. Losses at the gene ends were 6 bases for V and 8 bases for J; bases not matched to a gene: 8. This chain's CDR3 is CASSHRGKDGYTF. DNA for the CDR3: TGTGCCAGCAGTCACAGGGGGAAGGACGGCTACACCTTC.

The chain has TRBV7-4 and TRBJ1-1, with D uncertain. This CDR3 region has 13 residues. Trimming pared 8 bases from V and 3 bases from J, leaving 13 bases between. Germline CDR1 and CDR2: SGHVT and SQSDAQ. The CDR3 loop is CASGKLQYTEAFF. CDR3 in DNA: TGTGCCAGCGGCAAATTACAATACACTGAAGCTTTCTTT. The full variable domain, rest sourced from reference TRBV7-4 and TRBJ1-1, is GAGVSQSPRYKVAKRGRDVALRCDSISGHVTLYWYRQTLGQGSEVLTYSQSDAQRDKSGRPSGRFSAERPERSVSTLKIQRTEQGDSAVYLCASGKLQYTEAFFGQGTRLTVV.

This clonotype was detected only a few times. The V and J genes are TRBV6-2 or TRBV6-3 and TRBJ1-5, with TRBD1 matching over 12 bases. The CDR3 runs to 20 residues. Germline V gene lookup returns CDR1 MNHEY and CDR2 SVGEGT. Losses at the gene ends were 2 bases for V and 9 bases for J; bases not matched to a gene: 20. The CDR3 DNA follows: TGTGCCAGCAGTTACACCCGGGACAGGGGGCGACCTCTCCAATTTCGGCCCCAGCATTTT. It yields the protein CASSYTRDRGRPLQFRPQHF.

This clonotype was found a few times. The chain carries TRBV10-3 and TRBJ2-6; 9 positions agree with TRBD2. J lost 4 bases, V lost 4 bases, and 5 bases had no gene match. This CDR3 is 16 amino acids long. Looked up from germline, CDR1 is ENHRY and CDR2 is SYGVKD. In DNA form, the CDR3 reads TGTGCCATCAGTGCGCGGGAGGGAAGGGGGGCCAACGTCCTGACTTTC. This gives the protein CAISAREGRGANVLTF.

The CDR3 spells CASSLEIGANVLTF. The DNA of the CDR3 is TGTGCCAGCAGCTTAGAAATTGGGGCCAACGTCCTGACTTTC. The V gene is TRBV7-9, the J gene TRBJ2-6, with D uncertain. The germline V gene has CDR1 SEHNR and CDR2 FQNEAQ (reference sequence). V was pared by 1 base and J by 3 bases, with 4 bases between. The CDR3 consists of 14 residues.

This clonotype was detected once. The rearrangement joins TRBV19 to TRBJ1-6, with 9 bases fitting TRBD1. With 9 bases clipped from V and 7 bases from J, the junction kept 7 bases outside the gene matches. Germline values: CDR1 LNHDA, CDR2 SQIVND (reference sequence). This CDR3 has 14 amino acids. DNA for the CDR3: TGTGCCAGCCAACCGGACAGGGGAAATTCACCCCTCCACTTT. Protein: CASQPDRGNSPLHF.

This clonotype has more than one count but fewer than ten. The chain recombines TRBV12-3 or TRBV12-4 with TRBJ2-1; 9 bases are a match to TRBD2. This CDR3 contains 14 residues. Trimming cost V 7 bases and J 4 bases; bases outside gene matches: 5. The CDR3 loop reads CASIPSGNYNEQFF. In DNA, the CDR3 is TGTGCCAGCATTCCTAGCGGGAATTACAATGAGCAGTTCTTC.

This clonotype occurred once. The chain combines TRBV9 with TRBJ2-7; TRBD2 is a possible D gene (6 bases). CDR1 and CDR2 (germline): SGDLS, YYNGEE. V was shortened by 0 bases and J by 0 bases, with 16 bases between the two germline ends. This CDR3 is built from 17 residues. CDR3 region: CASSVESGYGGSYEQYF. The DNA of the CDR3 is TGTGCCAGCAGCGTAGAGAGCGGGTATGGGGGCTCCTACGAGCAGTACTTC.

The rearrangement uses TRBV7-8 and TRBJ2-1; TRBD1 or TRBD2 may be the D gene (5 bases each). Germline values: CDR1 SGHVS, CDR2 FQNEAQ. This CDR3 spans 13 amino acids. The ends were cut back, 1 base at V and 7 bases at J, with 8 bases in the middle. CDR3 in DNA: TGTGCCAGCAGCTTAGGAGGGGAGAATGAGCAGTTCTTC. This translates into CASSLGGENEQFF.

The rearrangement uses TRBV7-2 and TRBJ2-2; tentatively, D is TRBD2 (6 bases). The CDR3 has 15 residues. The V end was cut by 3 bases, the J end by 6 bases, with 14 bases between. The germline V gene encodes CDR1 SGHTA and CDR2 FQGNSA. The CDR3 DNA follows: TGTGCCAGCAGCTTTGGGACTCCCGGGGCCGGGGAGCTGTTTTTT. This gives the protein CASSFGTPGAGELFF.

For the CDR3, the DNA is TGCGCCAGCAGCCCACAGGGGGGTAACTATGGCTACACCTTC. The encoded protein is CASSPQGGNYGYTF. The chain links TRBV5-1 to TRBJ1-2; 8 positions agree with TRBD1. The CDR3 length is 14 residues. Looked up from germline, CDR1 is SGHRS and CDR2 is YFSETQ. The trim removed 4 bases at V and 1 base at J, leaving 3 bases unmatched.

The chain couples TRBV30 to TRBJ1-1, with D possibly being TRBD1 (6 bases). V lost 1 base, J lost 3 bases, and 18 bases lay in between. CDR3 length: 16 amino acids. Germline loops: CDR1 GTSNPN, CDR2 SVGIG (reference sequence). In DNA form, the CDR3 reads TGTGCCTGGAGTGATCCAAACAGGGCGAAGGACACTGAAGCTTTCTTT. This gives the protein CAWSDPNRAKDTEAFF.

This chain connects TRBV7-2 to TRBJ2-3, with 8 bases matching TRBD1. The CDR3 runs 15 residues. Germline CDR1 reads SGHTA; CDR2 reads FQGNSA. Trimming removed 4 bases from V and 6 bases from J; junction bases left unmatched: 9. The DNA for the CDR3 is TGTGCCAGCAGCTCTAAGGACAGGGTGGGCGATACGCAGTATTTT. Amino acids: CASSSKDRVGDTQYF.

This chain uses TRBV7-3 with TRBJ2-2; D perhaps matches TRBD1 (6 bases). Germline V gene sequence: CDR1 SGHTA, CDR2 FQGTGA. V dropped 2 bases and J dropped 7 bases, with 14 bases sitting between them. This CDR3 comprises 15 residues. CDR3: CASSLLRQDSGELFF. The CDR3 bases are TGTGCCAGCAGCTTATTGCGGCAGGACAGCGGGGAGCTGTTTTTT.

Ten or more counts support this clonotype. This chain links TRBV11-2 with TRBJ1-4, with a weak D call TRBD1 (6 bases). CDR3 length: 14 amino acids. Germline CDR1 reads SGHAT; CDR2 reads FQNNGV. V lost 7 bases and J lost 3, with 12 bases in between. CDR3 nucleotide sequence: TGTGCCAGCATCCGAGGGGGACCTAATGAAAAACTGTTTTTT. Protein sequence: CASIRGGPNEKLFF.

On this clonotype itself: A clone one base away is much larger, so this may be a read error. The chain is built from TRBV5-4 and TRBJ2-7; TRBD2 might be the D (7 bases). The V end lost 4 bases, the J end lost 2 bases, and 10 bases lay between the germline ends. The CDR3 is made up of 13 amino acids. Per germline, CDR1 SGHNT and CDR2 YYREEE (reference sequence). CDR3 region: CASSGGATYEQYF. Here the CDR3 DNA reads TGTGCCAGCAGCGGGGGGGCCACCTACGAGCAGTACTTC.

The chain links TRBV11-2 to TRBJ2-7; D gene uncertain. With 1 base removed from V and 7 bases from J, the gap between germline ends came to 5 bases. Germline V gene data show CDR1 as SGHAT and CDR2 as FQNNGV. The CDR3 extends over 11 amino acids. The DNA for the CDR3 is TGTGCCAGCAGCTTAGGTGAAGAGCAGTACTTC. This gives the protein CASSLGEEQYF.

The chain combines TRBV19 with TRBJ1-5; possibly TRBD1 for D (5 bases). The CDR3 contains 15 residues. Trimming took 4 bases from V and 3 from J, leaving 13 bases between them. CDR1 is LNHDA and CDR2 is SQIVND in the germline V gene (reference sequence). CDR3 coding DNA: TGTGCCAGTAGTACTACAGGAACTCCCAATCAGCCCCAGCATTTT. Encoded protein: CASSTTGTPNQPQHF.

This clonotype came up many times. This sequence joins TRBV12-3 or TRBV12-4 and TRBJ1-5; 8 bases are a match to TRBD1. This CDR3 spans 18 amino acids. With 0 bases clipped from V and 2 bases from J, the junction kept 9 bases outside the gene matches. The CDR3 region has the DNA TGTGCCAGCAGTTTAGCTTGGAGGGACAGGCATGGCAATCAGCCCCAGCATTTT. Translated: CASSLAWRDRHGNQPQHF.